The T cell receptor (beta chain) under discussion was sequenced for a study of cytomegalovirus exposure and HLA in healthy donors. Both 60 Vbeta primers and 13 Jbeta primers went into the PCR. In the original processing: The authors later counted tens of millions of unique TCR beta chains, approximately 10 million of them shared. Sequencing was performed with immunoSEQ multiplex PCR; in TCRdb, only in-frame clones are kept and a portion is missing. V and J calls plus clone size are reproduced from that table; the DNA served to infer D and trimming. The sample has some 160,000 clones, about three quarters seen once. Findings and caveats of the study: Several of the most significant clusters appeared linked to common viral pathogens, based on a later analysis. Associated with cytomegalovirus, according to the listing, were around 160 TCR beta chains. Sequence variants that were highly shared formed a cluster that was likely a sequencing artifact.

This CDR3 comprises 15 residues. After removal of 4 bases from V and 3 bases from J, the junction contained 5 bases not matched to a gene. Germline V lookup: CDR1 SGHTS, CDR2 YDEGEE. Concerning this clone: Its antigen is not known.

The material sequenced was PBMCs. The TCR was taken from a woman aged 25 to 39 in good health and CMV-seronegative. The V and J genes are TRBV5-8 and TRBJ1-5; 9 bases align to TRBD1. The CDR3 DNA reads TGTGCCAGCAGCCTGGACAGGGGTCACAATCAGCCCCAGCATTTT. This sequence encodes CASSLDRGHNQPQHF.